This T cell receptor beta chain stems from a study of read filtering for tumor transcriptome and immune sequencing. The CDR3 length is 17 residues. Germline CDR1 is LGHNA and CDR2 is YNFKEQ. Trimming removed 1 base from V and 0 bases from J, with 13 bases in between. From roughly 0.4 ug of RNA, a library with molecular barcoded alpha/delta and beta/gamma adaptors was made. In TCRdb, the reads were re-called with MiXCR into one record per CDR3 protein. The table includes roughly 130,000 distinct CDR3 sequences, 10% to 15% detected once. Concerning this clonotype itself: Its antigen is not known.

Points from the study as a whole: IR-seq captured clonotypes deeper and more reliably than RNA-seq. The sorted CD138-negative fraction was a mixed bone marrow immune population, not purified T cells. Roughly 82% of IR-seq clonotypes had a single read, yet these held approximately 3.7% of reads.

At the time of active disease, bone marrow was collected from every patient. The clonotype comes from a donor at least 40 years old with multiple myeloma. The V call is TRBV4-2, the J call TRBJ1-3; D gene uncertain. Material for sequencing was a population of CD138-negative cells sorted from bone marrow. The CDR3 loop is CASSQVEGGLSGNTIYF. CDR3 DNA: TGTGCCAGCAGCCAAGTTGAAGGAGGACTCTCTGGAAACACCATATATTTT.